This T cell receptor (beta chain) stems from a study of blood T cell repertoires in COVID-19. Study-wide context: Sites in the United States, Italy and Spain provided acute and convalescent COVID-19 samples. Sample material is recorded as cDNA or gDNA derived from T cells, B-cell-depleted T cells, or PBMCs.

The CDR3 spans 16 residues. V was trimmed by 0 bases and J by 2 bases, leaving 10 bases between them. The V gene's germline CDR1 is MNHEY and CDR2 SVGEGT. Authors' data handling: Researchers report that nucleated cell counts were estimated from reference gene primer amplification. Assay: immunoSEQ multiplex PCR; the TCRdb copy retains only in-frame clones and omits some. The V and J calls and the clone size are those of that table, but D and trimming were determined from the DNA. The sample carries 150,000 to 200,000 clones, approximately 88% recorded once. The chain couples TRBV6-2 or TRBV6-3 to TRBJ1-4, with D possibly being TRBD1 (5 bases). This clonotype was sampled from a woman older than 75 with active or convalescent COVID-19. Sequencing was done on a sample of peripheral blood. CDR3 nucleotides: TGTGCCAGCAGTTACTCAGGAGGGGCGACTAATGAAAAACTGTTTTTT. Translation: CASSYSGGATNEKLFF.